These 27 T cell receptor beta chains were sequenced from one sample in a study of T-cell reconstitution after alpha-beta-depleted transplantation in children. Unique molecular identifiers were used in preparing the TCRbeta library. MiXCR was run by TCRdb on the PCR reads, yielding one entry per CDR3 protein. The sample has approximately 240,000 distinct CDR3 sequences; approximately 9.9% are singletons. The sample in question was PBMCs from the stem cell graft donor, obtained from the stem cell graft. These receptors all stem from a human donor who donated a stem cell graft to a child with SCID.

In this sample, this clonotype turned up many times. The chain recombines TRBV5-1 with TRBJ2-5; 7 bases align to TRBD1. Germline assignment: CDR1 SGHRS and CDR2 YFSETQ. Trimming took 4 bases from V and 1 from J; bases not matched to a gene: 7. The length of the CDR3 is 15 residues. The DNA of the CDR3 is TGCGCCAGCAGCCCTAGACCAGGGGGCCAAGAGACCCAGTACTTC. Translation gives CASSPRPGGQETQYF.

The V gene is TRBV29-1, the J gene TRBJ1-1; D remains ambiguous. Germline CDR1 SQVTM, CDR2 ANQGSEA. The CDR3 has 13 residues. The ends were cut back, 5 bases at V and 0 bases at J, with 10 bases in the middle. This chain's CDR3 is CSVQYRLNTEAFF. CDR3 in DNA: TGCAGCGTTCAATACCGACTGAACACTGAAGCTTTCTTT.

This clonotype was counted at least ten times. The J gene is TRBJ1-2, the V gene TRBV20-1; D is possibly TRBD1 (5 bases). This CDR3 contains 13 residues. V was pared by 6 bases and J by 10 bases, with 21 bases between. The germline V gene encodes CDR1 DFQATT and CDR2 SNEGSKA (reference sequence). The CDR3 DNA sequence: TGCAGTGCGCTGTACAACCGGGACGGCCTCTACACCTTC. Amino acid sequence: CSALYNRDGLYTF.

This clonotype was observed many times. This chain uses TRBV18 with TRBJ2-1, with no clear D. Trimming took off 3 bases at V and 2 bases at J, with 5 bases between the two ends. Germline V CDR1 and CDR2: KGHSH, LQKENI. The CDR3 loop spans 13 amino acids. CDR3 nucleotide sequence: TGTGCCAGCTCACCGGCCCCCTACAATGAGCAGTTCTTC. Amino acids: CASSPAPYNEQFF.

In its sample, this clonotype was seen many times. At one end the junction does not follow the germline gene, possibly because of a read error. This chain uses TRBV2 with TRBJ2-1; 9 bases match TRBD2. This CDR3 is 11 amino acids long. The germline CDR1 and CDR2 sequences are SNHLY and FYNNEI. The CDR3 bases are TGTGCCAGCAGTGAACGCGCTAGCGGGGTGTTC. Translated: CASSERASGVF.

The J gene is TRBJ2-3, the V gene TRBV3-1; D unclear. V was trimmed by 0 bases and J by 3 bases, leaving 4 bases between them. Germline-derived CDR1 and CDR2 are LGHDT and YNNKEL (reference sequence). This CDR3 spans 13 amino acids. The chain's CDR3 is CASSQDATDTQYF. Here the CDR3 DNA reads TGTGCCAGCAGCCAAGATGCGACAGATACGCAGTATTTT.

This clonotype was picked up a small number of times. The chain employs TRBV18 and TRBJ1-1, with D hard to call. Trimming removed 4 bases at V and 5 bases at J, with 11 bases between. The CDR3 loop spans 13 amino acids. Germline V gene sequence: CDR1 KGHSH, CDR2 LQKENI. The CDR3 nucleotides read TGTGCCAGCTCACGGGCGGTTGGGACTGAAGCTTTCTTT. Its translation is CASSRAVGTEAFF.

This clonotype was picked up many times. The chain has TRBV3-1 and TRBJ1-1; possible D gene TRBD1, 5 bases. The germline V gene encodes CDR1 LGHDT and CDR2 YNNKEL (reference sequence). The CDR3 has 14 amino acids. V was shortened by 0 bases and J by 7 bases, with 12 bases between the two germline ends. For the CDR3, the DNA is TGTGCCAGCAGCCAAGATGGGAGGGGTGGTGAAGCTTTCTTT. Its translation is CASSQDGRGGEAFF. Full variable domain (missing parts from reference TRBV3-1 and TRBJ1-1): DTAVSQTPKYLVTQMGNDKSIKCEQNLGHDTMYWYKQDSKKFLKIMFSYNNKELIINETVPNRFSPKSPDKAHLNLHINSLELGDSAVYFCASSQDGRGGEAFFGQGTRLTVV.

This clonotype was seen repeatedly, ten times or more. This chain uses TRBV29-1 with TRBJ1-2; 11 bases map to TRBD1. V lost 2 bases to trimming and J lost 4 bases; unmatched junction nucleotides: 3. The V gene's germline CDR1 is SQVTM and CDR2 ANQGSEA. This CDR3 has 14 residues. The CDR3 here is CSVETGQGVYGYTF. The CDR3 DNA sequence: TGCAGCGTTGAAACGGGACAGGGGGTCTATGGCTACACCTTC.

Here the CDR3 DNA reads TGTGCCAGCAGTCCCTCTGGAAACACCATATATTTT. Encoded protein: CASSPSGNTIYF. The gene calls are TRBV6-2 or TRBV6-3 and TRBJ1-3, with D uncertain. V lost 5 bases, J lost 0 bases, and 2 bases lay in between. The CDR3 is 12 amino acids. CDR1 is MNHEY, CDR2 SVGEGT, per germline.

This clonotype was recorded many times. The chain has TRBV7-2 and TRBJ2-3, with TRBD1 as a possible D gene (5 bases). Germline V lookup: CDR1 SGHTA, CDR2 FQGNSA. V lost 3 bases to trimming and J lost 0 bases, with 13 bases between them. There are 16 residues in the CDR3. The CDR3 region has the DNA TGTGCCAGCAGCTTCTGGGGCTCCGACAGCACAGATACGCAGTATTTT. Residues: CASSFWGSDSTDTQYF.

At least ten counts were recorded for this clonotype. This chain uses TRBV2 with TRBJ1-2; a weak D match, TRBD1 (5 bases). With 0 bases removed from V and 8 bases from J, the gap between germline ends came to 13 bases. CDR1 is SNHLY, CDR2 FYNNEI, per germline. The CDR3 length is 14 residues. In DNA form, the CDR3 reads TGTGCCAGCAGTGAAGCCAGCCAGGAGGGGGGCTACACCTTC. Encoded protein: CASSEASQEGGYTF.

This clonotype was seen many times. The genes are TRBV6-2 or TRBV6-3 and TRBJ2-1; D perhaps matches TRBD2 (7 bases). Germline V gene lookup returns CDR1 MNHEY and CDR2 SVGEGT. The germline V and J ends were trimmed by 0 bases and 4 bases, with 16 bases remaining between them. CDR3 length: 17 residues. CDR3 DNA sequence: TGTGCCAGCAGTTACTCCCTGGGGAAGGGGGGGTACAATGAGCAGTTCTTC. Amino acid sequence: CASSYSLGKGGYNEQFF.

The chain employs TRBV4-1 and TRBJ2-5, with 16 bases that match TRBD2. V gave up 2 bases and J gave up 1 base; unmatched junction bases: 7. Per germline, CDR1 MGHRA and CDR2 YSYEKL. CDR3 size: 19 residues. CDR3 sequence: CASSQRTGTSGGAQETQYF. The CDR3 DNA reads TGCGCCAGCAGCCAACGAACCGGGACTAGCGGGGGGGCCCAAGAGACCCAGTACTTC.

This clonotype was picked up many times. This chain uses TRBV20-1 with TRBJ1-1; 11 bases match TRBD1. The CDR3 consists of 14 residues. The J segment lost 6 bases and the V segment lost 3 bases, leaving 6 bases of the junction unmatched. CDR1 DFQATT and CDR2 SNEGSKA come from the germline V gene (reference sequence). CDR3 DNA: TGCAGTGCTAGCCGGGACAGGGGGACGGCTGAAGCTTTCTTT. Encoded protein: CSASRDRGTAEAFF.

This clonotype was seen ten or more times. The chain carries TRBV6-5 and TRBJ1-3; D call uncertain. Trimming left V 2 bases short and J 2 bases short, with 10 bases between. Per germline, CDR1 MNHEY and CDR2 SVGAGI. This CDR3 spans 15 amino acids. The CDR3 sequence is CASSYDTNPGNTIYF. The CDR3 nucleotides are TGTGCCAGCAGTTACGACACAAACCCTGGAAACACCATATATTTT.

This clonotype was counted ten times or more. The genes are TRBV3-1 and TRBJ2-4, with D perhaps matching TRBD1 or TRBD2 (5 bases each). Trimming removed 3 bases at V and 0 bases at J, with 15 bases between. The CDR3 sequence is 17 residues long. The germline gives CDR1 LGHDT, CDR2 YNNKEL (reference sequence). CDR3 sequence (DNA): TGTGCCAGCAGCCATCTACAGGTGGGAGTAGCCAAAAACATTCAGTACTTC. Translated: CASSHLQVGVAKNIQYF.

This clonotype was observed many times. The CDR3 coding sequence is TGTGCCAGCAGTGAAGCTATGGCGGCTAATCCCTATGGCTACACCTTC. It is translated as CASSEAMAANPYGYTF. The chain carries TRBV6-1 and TRBJ1-2; D gene unclear. The germline gives CDR1 MNHNS, CDR2 SASEGT. V was clipped by 0 bases and J by 4 bases, with 15 bases between them. CDR3 size: 16 residues.

The rearrangement links TRBV4-2 to TRBJ1-4, with D possibly being TRBD1 (6 bases). V was clipped by 4 bases and J by 0 bases, with 15 bases between them. CDR1 is LGHNA, CDR2 YNFKEQ, per germline. The CDR3 length is 17 residues. CDR3 residues: CASSPADRFATNEKLFF. The DNA for the CDR3 is TGTGCCAGCAGCCCCGCCGACAGGTTTGCAACTAATGAAAAACTGTTTTTT.

The table lists this clonotype with many counts. This chain links TRBV7-2 with TRBJ1-3, with a weak D call TRBD1 (6 bases). The CDR3 is 14 amino acids. V dropped 10 bases and J dropped 3 bases, with 16 bases sitting between them. Per germline, CDR1 SGHTA and CDR2 FQGNSA. The CDR3: CATALLGGGNTIYF. In nucleotides, the CDR3 is TGTGCCACCGCACTTCTAGGGGGTGGAAACACCATATATTTT.

This clonotype was detected many times. The chain carries TRBV12-3 or TRBV12-4 and TRBJ1-3; D is uncertain. Trimming pared 6 bases from V and 2 bases from J, leaving 8 bases between. The CDR3 covers 13 residues. CDR3 region: CASSQGPGNTIYF. CDR3 DNA sequence: TGTGCCAGCAGCCAAGGACCTGGAAACACCATATATTTT.

This clonotype has a count of ten or more. The chain joins TRBV4-1 to TRBJ2-1, with 13 bases identical to TRBD2. CDR1 is MGHRA and CDR2 is YSYEKL in the germline V gene. The J segment lost 5 bases and the V segment lost 3 bases, leaving 7 bases of the junction unmatched. The CDR3 runs 17 residues. The CDR3 coding sequence is TGCGCCAGCAGCCACCGACTAGCGGGGGGCCTAAACAATGAGCAGTTCTTC. Protein product: CASSHRLAGGLNNEQFF.

This clonotype occurred many times. The chain has TRBV10-3 and TRBJ1-1; no clear D gene. This CDR3 is 13 amino acids long. The ends were cut back, 10 bases at V and 0 bases at J, with 12 bases in the middle. The germline V gene has CDR1 ENHRY and CDR2 SYGVKD. The DNA of the CDR3 is TGTGCCACCACGGGGAACTTGAACACTGAAGCTTTCTTT. Translating gives CATTGNLNTEAFF.

The sample holds many counts of this clonotype. The rearrangement uses TRBV20-1 and TRBJ1-1, with a weak D call TRBD1 (5 bases). V was pared by 0 bases and J by 5 bases, with 19 bases between. The length of the CDR3 is 16 residues. Germline V gene sequence: CDR1 DFQATT, CDR2 SNEGSKA (reference sequence). The CDR3 DNA reads TGCAGTGCTAGAGAAGGACGGGGCCCGAGGCGGACTGAAGCTTTCTTT. Amino acids: CSAREGRGPRRTEAFF.

The genes are TRBV10-3 and TRBJ2-1, with 10 bases fitting TRBD1. Germline loops: CDR1 ENHRY, CDR2 SYGVKD. The V gene end was trimmed by 4 bases and the J gene end by 7 bases; junction bases not matched to a gene: 7. This CDR3 is 15 amino acids long. CDR3 protein: CAISGGQGSGNEQFF. CDR3 sequence (DNA): TGTGCCATCAGTGGGGGACAGGGGTCGGGGAATGAGCAGTTCTTC.

There are many counts of this clonotype. The chain couples TRBV3-1 to TRBJ2-5, with D possibly TRBD2 on 6 matching bases. The CDR3 consists of 15 residues. The germline V and J ends were trimmed by 6 bases and 2 bases, with 16 bases remaining between them. CDR1 is LGHDT, CDR2 YNNKEL, per germline (reference sequence). CDR3 loop: CASSLSGLIQETQYF. The CDR3 coding sequence is TGTGCCAGCAGTCTCAGCGGGCTTATACAAGAGACCCAGTACTTC.

This clonotype was seen many times. The chain employs TRBV20-1 and TRBJ2-2, with 7 nucleotides matching TRBD1. V trimming: 5 bases; J trimming: 2 bases; junction bases outside the gene matches: 5. Germline CDR1 DFQATT, CDR2 SNEGSKA (reference sequence). The CDR3 consists of 14 residues. The CDR3 DNA is TGCAGTGCTTATGACAGGGCTAACACCGGGGAGCTGTTTTTT. This sequence encodes CSAYDRANTGELFF.